The clone carrying this TCR beta chain was observed at least ten times. Its cognate antigen is unknown. Germline assignment: CDR1 LGHNT and CDR2 FRNRAP. The CDR3 runs 13 residues. After removal of 7 bases from V and 4 bases from J, the junction contained 6 bases not matched to a gene. Ophthalmopathy in the donors was of moderate-to-severe activity, with CAS ≥3, NOSPECS ≥4 and duration under 3 months. The source of the sample is a study of Graves' ophthalmopathy and Graves' hyperthyroidism. Amplified material comprised TCR beta CDR3 regions derived from RNA transcripts. HTBI primers were employed in first-round RT-PCR, then a second-round multiplex PCR followed. A single record per CDR3 protein comes from TCRdb applying MiXCR to the multiplex PCR reads. This sample has 170,000 or so distinct CDR3 sequences; 30% to 45% occur once, and the top ten carry roughly 5.2%. Whole-study results and caveats: A 13-signature model separated ophthalmopathy from stable hyperthyroidism, reaching roughly 85% sensitivity and roughly 84% specificity cross-validated.

Sequencing was carried out using peripheral blood. This TCR derives from a woman between 40 and 55 years old with Graves' ophthalmopathy. The chain joins TRBV12-5 to TRBJ1-1, with 7 bases identical to TRBD1. In DNA form, the CDR3 reads TGTGCTAGTGCTCATGCAGGGGGCACTGAAGCTTTCTTT. Its protein is CASAHAGGTEAFF.